This is a list of T cell receptor beta chains from one sample in a study of T cells in Graves' hyperthyroidism and ophthalmopathy. TCRdb reprocessed the multiplex PCR reads via MiXCR and lists one record per CDR3 protein. The data show around 290,000 distinct CDR3 sequences, about 18% seen once. The sequencing sample was made of blood. The receptors derive from a woman aged 55-75 years with Graves' ophthalmopathy. Each CDR3 is given with its conserved first and last residue. A D gene is named only where the DNA matches it firmly. Clone sizes are given selectively: once, few, many, or a class where the clone is expanded.

clone_size,j_call,v_call,cdr3_length,d_call,cdr3_aa,cdr3_nt
many,TRBJ2-3,TRBV28,15,TRBD2,CASTLTSGRPDTQYF,TGTGCCAGCACCCTGACAAGCGGGAGGCCAGATACGCAGTATTTT
NA,TRBJ1-4,TRBV5-1,14,NA,CASSLQGFNEKLFF,TGCGCCAGCAGCTTGCAGGGGTTCAATGAAAAACTGTTTTTT
NA,TRBJ1-6,TRBV6-2/TRBV6-3,16,NA,CASSYSTSGRESPLHF,TGTGCCAGCAGTTACTCGACGTCAGGCCGGGAGTCACCCCTCCACTTT
many,TRBJ1-1,TRBV6-2/TRBV6-3,17,NA,CASTPGGEGYRNTEAFF,TGTGCCAGCACCCCTGGCGGGGAAGGGTACAGGAACACTGAAGCTTTCTTT
few,TRBJ2-2,TRBV19,14,TRBD2,CASGTRSNTGELFF,TGTGCCAGTGGGACTAGGAGCAACACCGGGGAGCTGTTTTTT
NA,TRBJ2-1,TRBV20-1,13,NA,CSARYWGDNEQFF,TGCAGTGCTAGATATTGGGGAGACAATGAGCAGTTCTTC
many,TRBJ2-3,TRBV20-1,13,TRBD2,CSAGGLAADTQYF,TGCAGTGCCGGGGGACTAGCGGCAGATACGCAGTATTTT
many,TRBJ2-5,TRBV11-2,15,TRBD2,CASSLIGGDQETQYF,TGTGCCAGCAGCTTAATCGGGGGGGACCAAGAGACCCAGTACTTC
few,TRBJ1-2,TRBV6-5,15,NA,CASSYSSMVQEGYTF,TGTGCCAGCAGTTACTCGTCCATGGTGCAGGAAGGCTACACCTTC
NA,TRBJ1-3,TRBV7-8,15,NA,CASSFAPSSGNTIYF,TGTGCCAGCAGCTTCGCCCCGAGCTCTGGAAACACCATATATTTT
many,TRBJ1-1,TRBV20-1,17,NA,CSASLDPSGVMNTEAFF,TGCAGTGCTAGTCTGGATCCGTCGGGGGTCATGAACACTGAAGCTTTCTTT
many,TRBJ1-5,TRBV3-1,13,NA,CASSQVGPYPQHF,TGTGCCAGCAGCCAAGTAGGACCCTATCCCCAGCATTTT
NA,TRBJ2-1,TRBV6-1,16,TRBD2,CASRRTGTSGSNEQFF,TGTGCCAGCAGACGAACCGGGACTAGCGGGAGTAATGAGCAGTTCTTC
few,TRBJ1-5,TRBV6-1,13,NA,CASSEIEGQPQHF,TGTGCCAGCAGTGAAATAGAGGGGCAGCCCCAGCATTTT
NA,TRBJ2-6,TRBV4-3,17,NA,CASSQDPQGPGANVLTF,TGCGCCAGCAGCCAAGATCCCCAGGGTCCTGGGGCCAACGTCCTGACTTTC
few,TRBJ2-1,TRBV4-1,20,NA,CASSHPSRRGPEQKYNEQFF,TGCGCCAGCAGCCACCCCTCCAGGAGGGGCCCCGAACAGAAATACAATGAGCAGTTCTTC
many,TRBJ1-2,TRBV7-8,16,NA,CASSLALGRGMSGYTF,TGTGCCAGCAGCTTAGCGCTGGGCAGGGGAATGAGTGGCTACACCTTC
NA,TRBJ1-1,TRBV7-6,20,TRBD1,CASRSAWDRGLVGSDTEAFF,TGTGCCAGCAGGTCTGCCTGGGACAGGGGGCTTGTCGGGTCGGACACTGAAGCTTTCTTT
many,TRBJ2-5,TRBV6-2/TRBV6-3,14,NA,CASSYSSTRGGWHF,TGTGCCAGCAGTTACTCTTCGACCCGGGGAGGTTGGCACTTC
few,TRBJ2-1,TRBV19,14,TRBD2,CASSTSGAYNEQFF,TGTGCCAGTAGTACTAGCGGCGCCTACAATGAGCAGTTCTTC
NA,TRBJ1-6,TRBV19,14,TRBD1,CASSTTGNNSPLHF,TGTGCCAGTAGTACGACAGGGAATAATTCACCCCTCCACTTT
many,TRBJ2-3,TRBV20-1,14,NA,CSAPDREGADTQYF,TGCAGTGCGCCCGACAGGGAGGGGGCAGATACGCAGTATTTT
NA,TRBJ1-6,TRBV27,14,NA,CASSPRRQDSPLHF,TGTGCCAGCAGCCCCCGAAGACAGGATTCGCCCCTCCACTTT
NA,TRBJ1-1,TRBV30,16,TRBD1,CAWGTGHRGLSTEAFF,TGTGCCTGGGGAACCGGCCACAGGGGGCTTAGCACTGAAGCTTTCTTT
many,TRBJ1-6,TRBV5-1,16,TRBD1,CASSLESGQGASPLHF,TGCGCCAGCAGCTTGGAGTCGGGACAGGGGGCCTCACCCCTCCACTTT
NA,TRBJ2-7,TRBV24-1,18,TRBD2,CATSDPGLAGVGSYEQYF,TGTGCCACCAGTGACCCGGGACTAGCGGGAGTGGGTAGCTACGAGCAGTACTTC
NA,TRBJ2-7,TRBV6-2/TRBV6-3,15,NA,CASSYVAGATYEQYF,TGTGCCAGCAGTTACGTCGCGGGGGCCACCTACGAGCAGTACTTC
few,TRBJ1-2,TRBV29-1,12,TRBD1,CSAPTGNYGYTF,TGCAGCGCACCGACAGGGAACTATGGCTACACCTTC
NA,TRBJ1-1,TRBV20-1,11,NA,CSAARGGQAFF,TGCAGTGCTGCCCGGGGGGGGCAAGCTTTCTTT
many,TRBJ2-1,TRBV20-1,12,TRBD2,CSARTSGSHRFF,TGCAGTGCTAGGACTAGCGGGAGCCACAGGTTCTTC
NA,TRBJ1-6,TRBV10-3,16,TRBD1,CAIRDGTGIDNSPLHF,TGTGCCATCAGGGACGGGACAGGGATAGATAATTCACCCCTCCACTTT
NA,TRBJ2-7,TRBV11-1,13,NA,CASSPVQGYEQYF,TGTGCCAGCAGCCCCGTGCAAGGCTACGAGCAGTACTTC
few,TRBJ2-1,TRBV18,16,TRBD2,CASSPPTSGGTNGQFF,TGTGCCAGCTCACCGCCGACTAGCGGGGGAACTAATGGGCAGTTCTTC
NA,TRBJ2-5,TRBV19,13,NA,CASSTGNGETQYF,TGTGCCAGTAGCACAGGGAATGGAGAGACCCAGTACTTC
many,TRBJ1-1,TRBV27,13,NA,CASRLHRQTEAFF,TGTGCCAGCAGACTTCACAGACAAACTGAAGCTTTCTTT
few,TRBJ2-1,TRBV4-3,18,NA,CASSQTEPLASGPAGQFF,TGCGCCAGCAGCCAAACTGAGCCACTAGCATCAGGCCCTGCCGGTCAGTTCTTC
few,TRBJ1-1,TRBV5-1,16,TRBD1,CASRLGTGDLNTEAFF,TGCGCCAGCAGACTAGGGACAGGGGATTTGAACACTGAAGCTTTCTTT
few,TRBJ2-1,TRBV4-3,13,NA,CASSQTVPNEQFF,TGCGCCAGCAGCCAGACGGTCCCCAATGAGCAGTTCTTC
few,TRBJ2-2,TRBV5-1,17,NA,CASSPYVVGQGTGELFF,TGCGCCAGCAGCCCCTACGTGGTGGGGCAAGGCACCGGGGAGCTGTTTTTT
many,TRBJ1-1,TRBV20-1,13,NA,CSARVTGVGEAFF,TGCAGTGCTAGAGTGACAGGCGTTGGGGAAGCTTTCTTT
many,TRBJ1-5,TRBV6-1,14,NA,CASSPVGSNQPQHF,TGTGCCAGCAGCCCAGTAGGAAGCAATCAGCCCCAGCATTTT
NA,TRBJ1-2,TRBV7-2,15,TRBD1,CASSSQPTGGQGYTF,TGTGCCAGCAGCTCACAGCCCACAGGGGGCCAGGGCTACACCTTC
few,TRBJ2-7,TRBV9,15,TRBD1,CASSVGQGARYEQYF,TGTGCCAGCAGCGTGGGACAGGGGGCGCGGTACGAGCAGTACTTC
many,TRBJ1-4,TRBV20-1,13,NA,CSARASNNEKLFF,TGCAGTGCTAGAGCCAGCAATAATGAAAAACTGTTTTTT
few,TRBJ1-6,TRBV20-1,14,TRBD1,CSAPTGGLNSPLHF,TGCAGTGCTCCCACAGGGGGGTTAAATTCACCCCTCCACTTT
many,TRBJ1-2,TRBV20-1,14,TRBD1,CSATRGQFFYGYTF,TGCAGTGCTACGCGGGGACAGTTCTTTTATGGCTACACCTTC
few,TRBJ1-2,TRBV19,14,NA,CASSPGGRVVGYTF,TGTGCCAGTAGTCCCGGAGGCCGAGTCGTAGGCTACACCTTC